Below, one TCR beta chain is given with its context. This record comes from a study of T cells in Graves' hyperthyroidism and ophthalmopathy. As for the study in general: Any treatment followed the collection of peripheral blood at initial diagnosis.

Germline lookup yields CDR1 DFQATT and CDR2 SNEGSKA (reference sequence). CDR3 length: 16 residues. V was clipped by 0 bases and J by 10 bases, with 24 bases between them. Graves' hyperthyroidism was deemed stable given no ophthalmopathy progression within 18 months. TCR beta CDR3 region amplification was performed from RNA transcripts. The primer set for the first-round RT-PCR of the TCR CDR3 was HTBI. One entry per CDR3 protein results from TCRdb running MiXCR on the multiplex PCR reads. The sample has approximately 400,000 distinct CDR3 sequences, approximately 14% seen once. The V gene is TRBV20-1, the J gene TRBJ1-2; D unclear. Sequencing input: blood. The clonotype originates from a woman in her late teens or twenties with Graves' hyperthyroidism. In DNA, the CDR3 is TGCAGTGCTAGAGATCATTCTCGATACACAGCCAACTCCTACACCTTC. It encodes CSARDHSRYTANSYTF.